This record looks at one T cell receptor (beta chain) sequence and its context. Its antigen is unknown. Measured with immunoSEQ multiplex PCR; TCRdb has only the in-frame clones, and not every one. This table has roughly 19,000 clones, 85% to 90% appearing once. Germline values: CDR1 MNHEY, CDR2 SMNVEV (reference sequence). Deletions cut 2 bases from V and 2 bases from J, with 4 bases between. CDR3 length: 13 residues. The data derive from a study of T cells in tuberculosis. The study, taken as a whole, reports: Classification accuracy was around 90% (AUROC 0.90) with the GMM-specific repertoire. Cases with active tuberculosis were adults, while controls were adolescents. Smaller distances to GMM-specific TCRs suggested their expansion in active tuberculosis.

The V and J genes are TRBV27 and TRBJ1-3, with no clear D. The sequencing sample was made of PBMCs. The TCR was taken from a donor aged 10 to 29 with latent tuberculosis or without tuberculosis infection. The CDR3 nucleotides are TGTGCCAGCAGTTTAAACACTGGAAACACCATATATTTT. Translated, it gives CASSLNTGNTIYF.